These T cell receptor beta chains were read from a single sample in a study of tumor-infiltrating lymphocytes in primary liver carcinoma. A single record per CDR3 protein comes from TCRdb applying MiXCR to the multiplex PCR reads. Seen here are around 330,000 distinct CDR3 sequences, roughly three fifths observed once, and the top ten hold approximately 15%. Sequenced material: peripheral blood. The receptors stem from a woman between 25 and 40 years old with primary liver carcinoma and hepatitis B virus infection. Both conserved end residues are part of each CDR3. D genes are given only for firm matches. The size of a clone is reported for some rows only, either as once, few or many, or as a class for expanded clones.

j_call,v_call,d_call,clone_size,cdr3_aa,cdr3_nt
TRBJ1-2,TRBV5-6,-,-,CTSSLGVREYYGYTF,TGTACCAGCAGCTTGGGGGTCAGGGAGTACTATGGCTACACATTC
TRBJ2-3,TRBV11-2,TRBD2,-,CASTSAWASGPKDTQYF,TGTGCCAGCACCTCCGCCTGGGCTAGCGGACCCAAAGATACACAGTATTTT
TRBJ1-2,TRBV12-3/TRBV12-4,-,few,CASLISNYGYTF,TGTGCCAGCCTCATTTCCAACTATGGCTACACCTTC
TRBJ2-7,TRBV12-3/TRBV12-4,-,-,CAGSPHTRSYEQYF,TGTGCCGGCAGCCCCCATACTAGATCCTACGAGCAGTACTTC
TRBJ2-3,TRBV4-2,-,many,CASSQDGVARDTQYF,TGTGCCAGCAGCCAAGATGGTGTTGCCAGGGATACGCAGTATTTT
TRBJ2-3,TRBV14,-,-,CASSLGVAWHTDTQYF,TGTGCCAGCAGCCTCGGTGTGGCTTGGCACACAGATACGCAGTATTTT
TRBJ2-1,TRBV5-1,-,few,CASSLLVGLELFF,TGCGCCAGCAGCCTCCTAGTAGGTCTAGAACTGTTCTTC
TRBJ2-3,TRBV10-2,-,few,CASSEQGVGTDTQYF,TGCGCCAGCAGTGAACAGGGAGTAGGGACAGATACGCAGTATTTT
TRBJ1-5,TRBV28,-,-,CASTRGYQPQHF,TGTGCCAGCACCCGCGGGTATCAGCCCCAGCATTTT
TRBJ2-7,TRBV6-1,-,-,CASSSRSGEQYF,TGTGCCAGCAGTAGCAGATCGGGCGAGCAGTACTTC
TRBJ2-7,TRBV6-1,-,-,CASKKDTVHHYEQYF,TGTGCCAGCAAGAAGGACACCGTCCACCACTACGAGCAGTACTTC
TRBJ2-5,TRBV6-2/TRBV6-3,TRBD2,-,CASSFLTSGLSSYNEQYF,TGTGCCAGCAGTTTCTTGACTAGCGGGCTTAGCTCCTACAATGAGCAGTACTTC
TRBJ1-4,TRBV7-8,-,-,CASSSWGVPTEKLFF,TGTGCCAGCAGCTCATGGGGGGTCCCGACTGAAAAACTGTTTTTT
TRBJ2-7,TRBV29-1,-,-,CSVDSVKHYF,TGCAGCGTCGATTCCGTCAAGCACTACTTC
TRBJ2-3,TRBV6-6,TRBD2,-,CASTIAGGELPDTQYF,TGTGCCAGCACTATAGCGGGAGGGGAACTTCCAGATACGCAGTATTTT
TRBJ2-3,TRBV6-6,TRBD2,-,CASQGAGGMDTQYF,TGTGCCAGCCAAGGAGCGGGGGGGATGGATACGCAGTATTTT
TRBJ2-7,TRBV5-1,-,few,CASRLQGYEQYF,TGCGCCAGCAGGCTACAGGGCTACGAGCAGTACTTC
TRBJ2-1,TRBV28,-,-,CASSSLIIDQGNEQFF,TGTGCCAGCAGTTCGTTAATCATTGACCAGGGCAATGAGCAGTTCTTC
TRBJ1-2,TRBV11-1,-,-,CGSSLGTGGGYGYTF,TGTGGCAGCAGCTTGGGAACAGGAGGCGGCTATGGCTACACCTTC
TRBJ2-7,TRBV6-6,-,-,CASSSFGPYEQYF,TGTGCCAGCAGTTCTTTCGGACCCTACGAGCAGTACTTC
TRBJ2-7,TRBV11-2,TRBD2,-,CASSLGVAGEHFYEQYF,TGCGCCAGCAGCTTAGGAGTAGCGGGAGAACATTTCTACGAGCAGTACTTC
TRBJ2-7,TRBV6-1,-,-,CASSEGPRNTYEQYF,TGTGCCAGCAGTGAAGGACCCCGGAATACCTACGAGCAGTACTTC
TRBJ1-5,TRBV5-8,-,few,CASSLQWSQPQHF,TGTGCCAGCAGCTTGCAATGGTCTCAGCCCCAGCATTTT
TRBJ2-5,TRBV11-2,TRBD2,-,CTSSLYRASGMQETQYF,TGTACCAGCAGCTTATATCGGGCTAGCGGAATGCAAGAGACCCAGTACTTC
TRBJ1-3,TRBV11-2,-,many,CASSRVRSGNTIYF,TGTGCCAGCAGCCGGGTCCGCTCTGGAAACACCATATATTTT
TRBJ2-1,TRBV6-1,-,-,CASSPAGWGEQFF,TGTGCCAGCAGTCCTGCAGGGTGGGGAGAGCAGTTCTTC
TRBJ1-2,TRBV14,TRBD1,-,CASSSDRGLRGYTF,TGTGCCAGCAGCTCCGACAGGGGGCTTCGGGGCTACACCTTC
TRBJ2-7,TRBV6-1,-,few,CASGPSGGTTYEQYF,TGTGCCAGCGGCCCATCCGGAGGTACCACCTACGAGCAGTACTTC
TRBJ2-3,TRBV7-8,-,-,CASRAGYDSDTQYF,TGTGCCAGCAGAGCCGGGTATGATTCAGATACGCAGTATTTT
TRBJ2-3,TRBV4-1,TRBD2,-,CASSKGRLAGGPTDTQYF,TGCGCCAGCAGCAAGGGAAGACTAGCGGGAGGGCCGACTGATACGCAGTATTTT
TRBJ2-3,TRBV4-1,-,few,CASSQDRAAPSTDTQYF,TGCGCCAGCAGCCAAGATAGGGCGGCTCCTAGCACAGATACGCAGTATTTT
TRBJ2-3,TRBV4-3,-,many,CASSQAPGISTDTQYF,TGCGCCAGCAGCCAGGCCCCCGGGATTAGCACAGATACGCAGTATTTT
TRBJ2-2,TRBV11-2,TRBD2,-,CASSLVGLAGAGGGLFF,TGTGCCAGCAGCTTAGTTGGACTAGCGGGAGCTGGCGGGGGACTGTTTTTT
TRBJ2-1,TRBV29-1,-,many,CSVDRGLSNEQFF,TGCAGCGTCGACCGGGGGTTGAGCAATGAGCAGTTCTTC
TRBJ2-7,TRBV6-5,TRBD1,-,CASSYTGTVMGEQYF,TGTGCCAGCAGTTACACCGGGACAGTAATGGGCGAGCAGTACTTC
TRBJ2-6,TRBV4-2,-,many,CASSQDRLSSGANVLTF,TGTGCCAGCAGCCAAGACAGATTAAGTTCCGGGGCCAACGTCCTGACTTTC
TRBJ2-2,TRBV6-1,-,many,CASVTGWAGELFF,TGTGCCAGCGTTACAGGGTGGGCCGGGGAGCTGTTTTTT
TRBJ2-2,TRBV11-3,-,many,CASSPLDAIGELFF,TGTGCCAGCAGCCCACTGGACGCGATCGGGGAGCTGTTTTTT
TRBJ1-1,TRBV7-8,TRBD1,few,CASSLAPTGSVIMNTEAFF,TGTGCCAGCAGCTTAGCTCCGACAGGGTCGGTGATTATGAACACTGAAGCTTTCTTT
TRBJ2-7,TRBV6-1,TRBD1,-,CAGTWTGGTYEQYF,TGTGCCGGCACGTGGACAGGGGGGACCTACGAGCAGTACTTC
TRBJ2-3,TRBV11-3,TRBD2,many,CASSRRAGGSSTDTQYF,TGTGCCAGCAGCCGTCGAGCGGGGGGATCTAGCACAGATACGCAGTATTTT